The 17 T cell receptor beta chains presented below share a single source sample, sequenced in a study of cytotoxic CD8 clonotypes in ibrutinib-treated CLL. Sequencing was performed with immunoSEQ multiplex PCR; in TCRdb, only in-frame clones are kept and a portion is missing. The table lists 73,000 or so clones, about two thirds of them singletons. The sample consisted of PBMCs, taken after 12 months of ibrutinib treatment. All receptors derive from a human donor with chronic lymphocytic leukemia.

The chain has TRBV7-6 and TRBJ1-4; TRBD1 might be the D (5 bases). This CDR3 has 12 amino acids. V was pared by 5 bases and J by 7 bases, with 8 bases between. Germline V gives CDR1 SGHVS, CDR2 FNYEAQ. The CDR3 bases are TGTGCCAGCAGCGGCGGGGGTGAAAAACTGTTTTTT. It specifies CASSGGGEKLFF. Filled out from reference TRBV7-6 and TRBJ1-4, the complete variable domain reads GAGVSQSPRYKVTKRGQDVALRCDPISGHVSLYWYRQALGQGPEFLTYFNYEAQQDKSGLPNDRFSAERPEGSISTLTIQRTEQRDSAMYRCASSGGGEKLFFGSGTQLSVL.

The chain joins TRBV27 to TRBJ2-5; TRBD1 agrees at 12 bases. Trimming removed 6 bases from V and 6 bases from J; junction bases left unmatched: 8. CDR1 MNHEY and CDR2 SMNVEV come from the germline V gene (reference sequence). The CDR3 totals 15 residues. The CDR3 nucleotides read TGTGCCAGCAGACCTGGGACAGGGGGCCGGCAGACCCAGTACTTC. It is translated as CASRPGTGGRQTQYF.

This clone was detected a few times. The V call is TRBV5-1, the J call TRBJ1-3; D possibly corresponds to TRBD1 (6 bases). V was clipped by 0 bases and J by 0 bases, with 10 bases between them. Germline assignment: CDR1 SGHRS and CDR2 YFSETQ. The CDR3 totals 16 residues. The CDR3 is CASSLGGGISGNTIYF. CDR3 in DNA: TGCGCCAGCAGCTTGGGAGGGGGAATCTCTGGAAACACCATATATTTT.

The chain has TRBV12-5 and TRBJ2-3; tentatively, D is TRBD2 (6 bases). Per germline, CDR1 LGHNT and CDR2 FRNRAP. V lost 7 bases and J 5 bases, leaving 16 bases between the germline ends. This CDR3 spans 14 amino acids. This CDR3 is CASAVPWREDTQYF. In nucleotides, the CDR3 is TGTGCTAGTGCAGTACCATGGAGGGAAGATACGCAGTATTTT.

The rearrangement joins TRBV7-7 to TRBJ2-3; D not resolved. The germline V gene encodes CDR1 SSHAT and CDR2 FNYEAQ (reference sequence). V lost 5 bases, J lost 0 bases, and 6 bases lay in between. The CDR3 is 13 residues long. CDR3 sequence reads: CASSPLSTDTQYF. The CDR3 DNA sequence: TGTGCCAGCAGCCCCCTTAGCACAGATACGCAGTATTTT. Drawing the rest from reference TRBV7-7 and TRBJ2-3, the complete variable domain is GAGVSQSPRYKVTKRGQDVTLRCDPISSHATLYWYQQALGQGPEFLTYFNYEAQPDKSGLPSDRFSAERPEGSISTLTIQRTEQRDSAMYRCASSPLSTDTQYFGPGTRLTVL.

The chain couples TRBV30 to TRBJ2-7, with 8 nucleotides matching TRBD1. Germline V gene lookup returns CDR1 GTSNPN and CDR2 SVGIG (reference sequence). The CDR3 runs 14 residues. Germline trimming cut 5 bases from V and 0 bases from J; bases unmatched to any gene: 6. The CDR3, as DNA: TGTGCCTGGGGTCGGACAGGGTACTCCTACGAGCAGTACTTC. It yields the protein CAWGRTGYSYEQYF.

This clone was detected a few times. The chain joins TRBV6-1 to TRBJ1-5, with 8 bases lining up with TRBD1. The CDR3 consists of 15 residues. Germline CDR1 MNHNS, CDR2 SASEGT. Trimming took 3 bases from V and 6 from J; bases not matched to a gene: 7. CDR3: CASSDIGQGVQPQHF. The CDR3, as DNA: TGTGCCAGCAGTGATATAGGACAGGGAGTTCAGCCCCAGCATTTT.

This chain connects TRBV7-2 to TRBJ2-7, with 8 bases that match TRBD1. V shed 4 bases and J 3 bases; nucleotides not matched to a gene: 5. Germline CDR1 reads SGHTA; CDR2 reads FQGNSA. The CDR3 is 14 residues long. The CDR3 DNA reads TGTGCCAGCAGCTCACAGGGGGGATACTACGAGCAGTACTTC. Translated, it gives CASSSQGGYYEQYF.

The CDR3 region has the DNA TGTGCCAGCAGCCAAATTGGGGGGACAGCGAACACCGGGGAGCTGTTTTTT. Translating gives CASSQIGGTANTGELFF. The chain recombines TRBV7-6 with TRBJ2-2; D is possibly TRBD1 (7 bases). V was pared by 5 bases and J by 0 bases, with 16 bases between. The CDR3 covers 17 residues. Germline values: CDR1 SGHVS, CDR2 FNYEAQ. The variable domain in full, completed from reference TRBV7-6 and TRBJ2-2, reads GAGVSQSPRYKVTKRGQDVALRCDPISGHVSLYWYRQALGQGPEFLTYFNYEAQQDKSGLPNDRFSAERPEGSISTLTIQRTEQRDSAMYRCASSQIGGTANTGELFFGEGSRLTVL.

The chain carries TRBV5-1 and TRBJ2-7, with D tentatively TRBD1 (5 bases). Germline lookup yields CDR1 SGHRS and CDR2 YFSETQ. The CDR3 length is 17 residues. Trimming shortened V by 0 bases and J by 0 bases, and 16 bases separated the two germline ends. In DNA, the CDR3 is TGCGCCAGCAGCTTGGCCTCTAGGGGCCAATTCTCCTACGAGCAGTACTTC. Residues: CASSLASRGQFSYEQYF.

The chain carries TRBV5-6 and TRBJ1-5, with a possible D match to TRBD1 (5 bases). This CDR3 is 16 amino acids long. Trimming left V 0 bases short and J 4 bases short, with 14 bases between. CDR1 and CDR2 (germline): SGHDT, YYEEEE. CDR3 coding DNA: TGTGCCAGCAGCTTGGAGGGAACAGGTCGTAATCAGCCCCAGCATTTT. It codes for CASSLEGTGRNQPQHF.

This clone was seen more than once but under ten times. The chain links TRBV10-3 to TRBJ1-6, with a weak D call TRBD1 (6 bases). This CDR3 is 16 amino acids long. Germline CDR1 ENHRY, CDR2 SYGVKD. The V end was cut by 3 bases, the J end by 10 bases, with 19 bases between. CDR3 region: CAISDRGGGLGSPLHF. In nucleotides, the CDR3 is TGTGCCATCAGTGACAGGGGTGGGGGTCTTGGGTCACCCCTCCACTTT.

This chain joins TRBV4-1 and TRBJ1-2; TRBD1 aligns across 9 bases. CDR1 and CDR2 from the germline V gene are MGHRA and YSYEKL. Unmatched junction bases numbered 8, after V lost 4 bases and J lost 2 bases. The CDR3 is 16 residues long. The CDR3 nucleotides read TGCGCCAGCAGCCTTACAGGGGGCTTTGAAAACTATGGCTACACCTTC. It is translated as CASSLTGGFENYGYTF.

V usage is TRBV18 and J usage is TRBJ1-2; 8 bases map to TRBD1. Germline assignment: CDR1 KGHSH and CDR2 LQKENI. Germline trimming cut 2 bases from V and 6 bases from J; bases unmatched to any gene: 5. The CDR3 has 14 amino acids. The CDR3: CASSPSRQGHGYTF. In nucleotides, the CDR3 is TGTGCCAGCTCACCATCACGACAGGGGCATGGCTACACCTTC.

V gene TRBV18 combines with J gene TRBJ1-2; 9 bases map to TRBD1. V lost 2 bases to trimming and J lost 8 bases; unmatched junction nucleotides: 6. Germline V gene lookup returns CDR1 KGHSH and CDR2 LQKENI. This CDR3 contains 14 residues. The CDR3 nucleotides are TGTGCCAGCTCACCATCCGGGACAGGGCGAGGCTACACCTTC. Protein product: CASSPSGTGRGYTF.

The count of this clone is one. V usage is TRBV9 and J usage is TRBJ2-5; D remains unclear. This CDR3 spans 14 amino acids. V lost 4 bases and J 3 bases, leaving 13 bases between the germline ends. Germline CDR1 reads SGDLS; CDR2 reads YYNGEE. The CDR3 DNA reads TGTGCCAGCAGCCCCAGCCTTCGCGAAGAGACCCAGTACTTC. This translates into CASSPSLREETQYF.

V is TRBV5-4 and J is TRBJ1-2; 8 nucleotides agree with TRBD1. CDR1 SGHNT and CDR2 YYREEE come from the germline V gene (reference sequence). After removal of 3 bases from V and 2 bases from J, the junction contained 6 bases not matched to a gene. The CDR3 length is 15 residues. In DNA, the CDR3 is TGTGCCAGCAGCTCGGGAGACAGGGGAAACTATGGCTACACCTTC. It codes for CASSSGDRGNYGYTF.